Shown below are 4 T cell receptor beta chains from a single sample sequenced in a study of T cells expressing NK-cell markers. TCRdb reprocessed the 5' RACE reads; each CDR3 protein has one entry and no DNA is given. The sample totals 150,000 to 200,000 distinct CDR3 sequences. The sequenced material came from blood T cells: a sorted CD56 or NKG2C T cell subset, CD4+ or CD8+ T cells, or bulk PBMC T cells (not recorded which). The receptors originated from a man aged 18 to 69 in good health.

The V call is TRBV7-8, the J call TRBJ1-3; checking the TCRdb D call of TRBD1 is not possible without DNA. Germline loops: CDR1 SGHVS, CDR2 FQNEAQ. This CDR3 has 17 residues. The CDR3 sequence: CASSLADRVFPGNTIYF. The full variable domain, its missing parts supplied by reference TRBV7-8 and TRBJ1-3, is GAGVSQSPRYKVAKRGQDVALRCDPISGHVSLFWYQQALGQGPEFLTYFQNEAQLDKSGLPSDRFFAERPEGSVSTLKIQRTQQEDSAVYLCASSLADRVFPGNTIYFGEGSWLTVV.

The chain uses TRBV29-1 and TRBJ2-1; there is no DNA to check the TCRdb D call of TRBD2. The CDR3 consists of 11 residues. The germline V gene has CDR1 SQVTM and CDR2 ANQGSEA. The CDR3 sequence: CSVGQGHEQFF.

V usage is TRBV27 and J usage is TRBJ2-3; the TCRdb D gene call, TRBD1, has no DNA to confirm it. The CDR3 has 15 amino acids. Germline lookup yields CDR1 MNHEY and CDR2 SMNVEV (reference sequence). CDR3 sequence: CASSFAGHSTDTQYF.

The genes are TRBV19 and TRBJ1-2; TCRdb's assignment of TRBD1 cannot be checked, as there is no DNA. The CDR3 spans 13 residues. CDR1 is LNHDA, CDR2 SQIVND, per germline (reference sequence). Here the CDR3 reads CASSPDRYYGYTF.